This entry features one T cell receptor beta chain sequence. The data derive from a study of read filtering for tumor transcriptome and immune sequencing. The library was built from 400 ng RNA with molecular barcoded adaptors for alpha/delta and beta/gamma chains. Each CDR3 protein is one row after TCRdb ran MiXCR on the reads. The sample yields fewer than 75,000 distinct CDR3 sequences, 20% to 25% seen once. The sample consisted of a population of CD138-negative cells sorted from bone marrow. This clonotype was obtained from a donor at least 40 years old with multiple myeloma.

The CDR3 DNA sequence: TGCGCCAGCAGCCTAGACGGAGTTAATCAGCCCCAGCATTTT. Translation: CASSLDGVNQPQHF. The chain couples TRBV4-1 to TRBJ1-5, with no clear D. The CDR3 consists of 14 residues. Trimming took off 4 bases at V and 4 bases at J, with 11 bases between the two ends. The V gene's germline CDR1 is MGHRA and CDR2 YSYEKL.